This T cell receptor beta chain originates from a study of human T cells and chemical hapten exposure (dated by TCRdb to the early 2020s). Background on the whole study: The libraries were sequenced as a pool, and the TCR yield per sample differed mostly because of small variations in library volumes within the pool. Each blood RNA sample was used to sequence both TCR alpha and TCR beta chains. Peripheral blood TCR repertoire changes were tracked in vivo in alopecia patients during primary and secondary sensitization to the hapten diphenylcyclopropenone (DPC).

General findings and caveats noted by the study authors: After repeated subsampling, the strength of the expansion versus patch-test correlation and the threshold at which it became significant changed. The number of TCRs above 1 in 1000 frequency did not change with DPC sensitization; there was no evidence of global repertoire structure alterations.

The library was built by means of RACE. Sequencer: NextSeq 500. During library preparation, unique molecular identifiers were attached to individual cDNA molecules so that TCRs could be counted quantitatively and reproducibly. The original pipeline was this. Samples had a median of approximately 96,000 TCRs, with a range from 23,224 to 690,600. V, J and CDR3 annotation of the TCR reads was carried out using the Decombinator software suite. To make PS versus PT1 abundance plots, every sample was subsampled to the same number of TCRs (28,000). Expanded TCRs were defined as absent before sensitization and observed at least eight times at the 2-week time point. TCRdb reprocessing: public reads trimmed at Q25 with fastp, clones called with MiXCR, in-frame beta chains kept. Rows are combined by CDR3 protein, so each entry shows the most common genes and DNA. TCRdb, rather than the study authors, made the V and J calls. Counted in this sample were more than 70,000 distinct CDR3 sequences; 8.5% to 9% of them appeared once. The top ten clones comprise 2.9% of the sample.

Trimming accounts for 4 bases at V and 8 bases at J, while the number of junction bases matched to no gene is 2. Measured from the cysteine to the phenylalanine, the CDR3 is 14 residues long. The sequence is cut down to CDR3 DNA, 42 bases in frame from base 1. According to the germline V gene (reference sequence), CDR1 reads MNHNY and CDR2 reads SVGAGI. The time point label here, explained by the study, means: healthy volunteer bleed at 2 weeks. Unfractionated whole blood was collected in Tempus Blood RNA tubes, and total RNA was extracted from that blood. Five or six healthy volunteers acted as controls for TCR sequencing and had blood drawn at day 0, 2 weeks and 6 weeks. This clonotype was counted ten times or more. The antigen it binds to is not known. No base qualities exist here, and no much larger clone lies one base off it.

The V gene is TRBV6-6 and the J gene is TRBJ1-6; 10 central nucleotides agree with TRBD1. The source of this sequence is a female donor in good health. Some clones in this sample may be carry-over from other donors' samples. Sequenced sample: whole blood. The DNA reads TGTGCCAGCAGTTGGGACAGGGGCGATTCACCCCTCCACTTT. It translates as CASSWDRGDSPLHF.